A selection of T cell receptor beta chains follows, all from one sample in a study of T cell responses to AZD1222 COVID-19 vaccine. Clones were read by immunoSEQ multiplex PCR, and TCRdb kept only the in-frame ones, dropping some. The table shows over 65,000 clones, with 80% to 90% occurring only once. This specimen consisted of peripheral blood, obtained on day 0 of AZD1222 vaccination. These receptors came from an adult in good health. CDR3s include the opening cysteine and the closing phenylalanine or tryptophan. D genes are given only for firm matches. Expanded clones get a size class; other rows say once, few or many, or leave the size out.

>TRBJ1-1|TRBV25-1|NA|once
CASSESIGVRNTEAFF
TGTGCCAGCAGTGAATCTATAGGGGTGCGGAACACTGAAGCTTTCTTT
>TRBJ1-5|TRBV6-2/TRBV6-3|NA|few
CASSYLAFFSNQPQHF
TGTGCCAGCAGTTACCTGGCTTTCTTTAGCAATCAGCCCCAGCATTTT
>TRBJ2-1|TRBV28|NA|NA
CASTKTRSTEQFF
TGTGCCAGCACTAAGACTAGGTCGACTGAGCAGTTCTTC
>TRBJ1-2|TRBV5-4|NA|NA
CASSLDQPLNYGYTF
TGTGCCAGCAGCTTGGATCAGCCGCTAAACTATGGCTACACCTTC
>TRBJ2-7|TRBV6-5|TRBD1|few
CASSSPGQGASWYF
TGTGCCAGCAGTTCTCCGGGACAGGGGGCTTCATGGTACTTC
>TRBJ1-1|TRBV9|NA|NA
CASSVDAGSWTEAFF
TGTGCCAGCAGCGTTGATGCAGGGAGCTGGACTGAAGCTTTCTTT
>TRBJ1-3|TRBV28|NA|NA
CASSRSRVSGNTIYF
TGTGCCAGCAGTCGATCCAGGGTCTCTGGAAACACCATATATTTT
>TRBJ2-7|TRBV5-4|NA|NA
CASSPLGGGQQYF
TGTGCCAGCAGCCCCTTAGGTGGGGGACAGCAGTACTTC
>TRBJ2-3|TRBV9|TRBD2|NA
CASSGASGRGDTQYF
TGTGCCAGCAGCGGGGCTAGCGGGAGAGGGGATACGCAGTATTTT
>TRBJ2-7|TRBV27|NA|NA
CASSFQREQYEQYF
TGTGCCAGCAGTTTTCAGAGGGAACAGTACGAGCAGTACTTC
>TRBJ2-2|TRBV11-2|NA|once
CASSSPKDPRFIRELFF
TGTGCCAGCAGCTCCCCCAAGGACCCGCGTTTTATTAGGGAGCTGTTTTTT
>TRBJ1-2|TRBV4-2|NA|NA
CASSQDRTIQGYTF
TGTGCCAGCAGCCAAGATAGGACAATTCAAGGCTACACCTTC
>TRBJ2-7|TRBV12-3/TRBV12-4|NA|NA
CASRRRDSYEQYF
TGTGCCAGCCGACGGCGCGATTCCTACGAGCAGTACTTC
>TRBJ1-3|TRBV30|NA|NA
CAWSVRRAIGNTIYF
TGTGCCTGGAGTGTACGCAGGGCTATTGGAAACACCATATATTTT
>TRBJ1-4|TRBV5-6|TRBD1|NA
CASSWRQGGRTNEKLFF
TGTGCCAGCAGCTGGAGACAGGGTGGGCGAACTAATGAAAAACTGTTTTTT
>TRBJ1-5|TRBV6-5|TRBD1|NA
CASRGQGGNQPQHF
TGTGCCAGCCGCGGACAGGGTGGCAATCAGCCCCAGCATTTT
>TRBJ2-3|TRBV28|NA|many
CASIEAGRSTDTQYF
TGTGCCAGCATAGAGGCGGGACGAAGCACAGATACGCAGTATTTT
>TRBJ2-1|TRBV6-5|TRBD2|NA
CASRTSSGTYNEQFF
TGTGCCAGCAGAACAAGTAGCGGGACCTACAATGAGCAGTTCTTC
>TRBJ2-1|TRBV5-1|TRBD2|NA
CASSSPAGGSYNEQFF
TGCGCCAGCAGCTCCCCGGCGGGGGGATCCTACAATGAGCAGTTCTTC